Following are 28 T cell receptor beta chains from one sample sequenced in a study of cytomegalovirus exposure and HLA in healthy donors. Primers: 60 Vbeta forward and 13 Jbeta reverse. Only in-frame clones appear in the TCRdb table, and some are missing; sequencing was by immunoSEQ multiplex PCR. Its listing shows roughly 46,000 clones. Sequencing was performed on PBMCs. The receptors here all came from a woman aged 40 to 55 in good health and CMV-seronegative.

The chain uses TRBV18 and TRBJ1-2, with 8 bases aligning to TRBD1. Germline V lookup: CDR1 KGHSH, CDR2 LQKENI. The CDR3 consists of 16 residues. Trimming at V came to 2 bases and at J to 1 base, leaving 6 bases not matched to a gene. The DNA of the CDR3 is TGTGCCAGCTCACCAGGGGACAGGTTTCTTAACTATGGCTACACCTTC. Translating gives CASSPGDRFLNYGYTF.

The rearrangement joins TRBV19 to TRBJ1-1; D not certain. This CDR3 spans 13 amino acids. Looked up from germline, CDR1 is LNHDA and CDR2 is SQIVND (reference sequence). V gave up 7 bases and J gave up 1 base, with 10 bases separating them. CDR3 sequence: CASIEGGNTEAFF. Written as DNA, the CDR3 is TGTGCCAGTATCGAGGGAGGGAACACTGAAGCTTTCTTT.

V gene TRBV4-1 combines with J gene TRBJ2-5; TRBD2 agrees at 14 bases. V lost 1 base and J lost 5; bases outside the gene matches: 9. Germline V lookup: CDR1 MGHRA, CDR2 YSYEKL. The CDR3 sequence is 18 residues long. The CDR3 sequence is CASSQGGTSGRLGETQYF. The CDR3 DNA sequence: TGCGCCAGCAGCCAAGGAGGGACTAGCGGGAGACTAGGGGAGACCCAGTACTTC.

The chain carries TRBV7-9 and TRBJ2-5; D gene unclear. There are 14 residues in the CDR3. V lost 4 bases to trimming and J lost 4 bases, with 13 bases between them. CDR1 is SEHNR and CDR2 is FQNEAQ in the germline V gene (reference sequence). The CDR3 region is CASSYPYIGETQYF. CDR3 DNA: TGTGCCAGCAGCTACCCCTATATTGGAGAGACCCAGTACTTC.

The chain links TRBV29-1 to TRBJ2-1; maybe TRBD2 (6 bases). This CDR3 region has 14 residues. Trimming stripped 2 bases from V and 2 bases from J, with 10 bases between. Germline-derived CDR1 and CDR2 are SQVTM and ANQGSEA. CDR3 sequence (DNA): TGCAGCGTTGAATGGGCGGGGACCTACAATGAGCAGTTCTTC. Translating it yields CSVEWAGTYNEQFF.

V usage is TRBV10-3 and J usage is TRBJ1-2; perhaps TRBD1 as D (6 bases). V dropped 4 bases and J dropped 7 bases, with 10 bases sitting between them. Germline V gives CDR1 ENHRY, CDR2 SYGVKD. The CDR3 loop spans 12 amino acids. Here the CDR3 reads CAISGTDSGYTF. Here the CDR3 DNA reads TGTGCCATCAGTGGGACGGACAGTGGCTACACCTTC.

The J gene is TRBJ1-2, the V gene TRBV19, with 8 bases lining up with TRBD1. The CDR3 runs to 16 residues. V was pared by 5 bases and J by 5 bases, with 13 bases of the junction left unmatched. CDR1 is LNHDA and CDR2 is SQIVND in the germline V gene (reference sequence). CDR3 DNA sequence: TGTGCCAGTAGTCCCCGACAGGGGAGAAGTGCGTATGGCTACACCTTC. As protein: CASSPRQGRSAYGYTF.

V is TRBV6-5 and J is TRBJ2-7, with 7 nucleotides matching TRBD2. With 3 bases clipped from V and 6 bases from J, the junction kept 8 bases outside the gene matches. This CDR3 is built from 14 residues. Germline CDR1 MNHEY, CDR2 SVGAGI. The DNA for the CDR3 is TGTGCCAGCAGTTATAGGATAGGGGAGGGCGAGCAGTACTTC. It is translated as CASSYRIGEGEQYF.

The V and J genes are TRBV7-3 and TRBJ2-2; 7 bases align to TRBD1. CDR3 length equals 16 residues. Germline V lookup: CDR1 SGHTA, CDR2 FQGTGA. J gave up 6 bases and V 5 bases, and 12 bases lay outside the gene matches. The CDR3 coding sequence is TGTGCCAGCAGCCCAGACAGGGTCGGAGTCGCCGGGGAGCTGTTTTTT. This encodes CASSPDRVGVAGELFF. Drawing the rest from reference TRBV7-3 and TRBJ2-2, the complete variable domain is GAGVSQTPSNKVTEKGKYVELRCDPISGHTALYWYRQSLGQGPEFLIYFQGTGAADDSGLPNDRFFAVRPEGSVSTLKIQRTERGDSAVYLCASSPDRVGVAGELFFGEGSRLTVL.

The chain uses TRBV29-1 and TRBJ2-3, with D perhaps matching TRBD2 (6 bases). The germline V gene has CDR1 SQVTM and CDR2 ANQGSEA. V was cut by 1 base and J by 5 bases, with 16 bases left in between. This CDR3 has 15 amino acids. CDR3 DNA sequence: TGCAGCGTTGAAGGTCAGGGTGGGGGAGGAGATACGCAGTATTTT. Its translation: CSVEGQGGGGDTQYF.

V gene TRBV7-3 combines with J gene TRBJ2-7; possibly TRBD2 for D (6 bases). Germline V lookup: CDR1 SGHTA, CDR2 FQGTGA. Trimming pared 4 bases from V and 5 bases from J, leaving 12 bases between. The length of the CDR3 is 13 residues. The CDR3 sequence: CASSSAGLDEQYF. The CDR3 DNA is TGTGCCAGCAGCTCCGCGGGGCTTGACGAGCAGTACTTC.

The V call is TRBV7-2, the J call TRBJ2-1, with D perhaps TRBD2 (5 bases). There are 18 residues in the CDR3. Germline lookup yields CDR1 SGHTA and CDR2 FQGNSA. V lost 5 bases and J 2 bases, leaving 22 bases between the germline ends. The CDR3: CASSPHPTQRLAYNEQFF. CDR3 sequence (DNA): TGTGCCAGCAGCCCTCACCCGACACAGCGGTTAGCCTACAATGAGCAGTTCTTC. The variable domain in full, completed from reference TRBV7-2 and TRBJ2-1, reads GAGVSQSPSNKVTEKGKDVELRCDPISGHTALYWYRQSLGQGLEFLIYFQGNSAPDKSGLPSDRFSAERTGGSVSTLTIQRTQQEDSAVYLCASSPHPTQRLAYNEQFFGPGTRLTVL.

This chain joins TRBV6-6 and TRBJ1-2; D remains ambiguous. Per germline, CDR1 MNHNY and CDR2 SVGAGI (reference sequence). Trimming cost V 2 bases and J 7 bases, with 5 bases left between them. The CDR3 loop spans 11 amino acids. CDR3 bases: TGTGCCAGCAGTTACAATAGTGGCTACACCTTC. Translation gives CASSYNSGYTF.

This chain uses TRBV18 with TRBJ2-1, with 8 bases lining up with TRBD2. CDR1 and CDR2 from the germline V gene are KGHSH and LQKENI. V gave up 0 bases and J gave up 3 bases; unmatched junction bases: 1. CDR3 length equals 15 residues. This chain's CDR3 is CASSPPSGSYNEQFF. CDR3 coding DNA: TGTGCCAGCTCACCACCGAGCGGGAGCTACAATGAGCAGTTCTTC.

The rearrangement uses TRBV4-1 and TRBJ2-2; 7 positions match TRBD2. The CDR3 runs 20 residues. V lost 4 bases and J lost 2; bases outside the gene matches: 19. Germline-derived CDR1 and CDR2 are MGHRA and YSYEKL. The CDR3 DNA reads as TGCGCCAGCAGCCTGCTTGGGGCGCGGGAGATCTCGGGCAACACCGGGGAGCTGTTTTTT. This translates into CASSLLGAREISGNTGELFF.

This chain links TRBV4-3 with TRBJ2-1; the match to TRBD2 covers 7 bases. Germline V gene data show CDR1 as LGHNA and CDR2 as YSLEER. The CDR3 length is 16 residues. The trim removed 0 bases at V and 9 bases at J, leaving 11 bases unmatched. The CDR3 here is CASSQDPSGELGEQFF. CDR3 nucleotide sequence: TGCGCCAGCAGCCAAGATCCCAGCGGGGAGTTAGGTGAGCAGTTCTTC.

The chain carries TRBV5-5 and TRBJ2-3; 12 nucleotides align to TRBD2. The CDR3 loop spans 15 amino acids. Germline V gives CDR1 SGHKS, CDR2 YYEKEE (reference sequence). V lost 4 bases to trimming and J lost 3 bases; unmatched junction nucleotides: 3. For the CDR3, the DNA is TGTGCCAGCAGCCTTGGACTAGCGGGAACAGATACGCAGTATTTT. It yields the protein CASSLGLAGTDTQYF.

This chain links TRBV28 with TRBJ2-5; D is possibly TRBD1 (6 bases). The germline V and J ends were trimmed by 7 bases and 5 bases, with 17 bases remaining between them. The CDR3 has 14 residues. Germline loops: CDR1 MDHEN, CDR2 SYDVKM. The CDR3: CASISRTAGETQYF. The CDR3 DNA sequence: TGTGCCAGCATCAGTCGGACAGCAGGGGAGACCCAGTACTTC.

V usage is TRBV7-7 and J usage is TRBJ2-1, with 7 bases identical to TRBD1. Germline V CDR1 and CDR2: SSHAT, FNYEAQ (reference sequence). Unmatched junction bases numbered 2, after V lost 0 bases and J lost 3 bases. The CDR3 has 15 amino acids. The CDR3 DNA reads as TGTGCCAGCAGCTTAGCCGGGACAGACTACAATGAGCAGTTCTTC. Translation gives CASSLAGTDYNEQFF.

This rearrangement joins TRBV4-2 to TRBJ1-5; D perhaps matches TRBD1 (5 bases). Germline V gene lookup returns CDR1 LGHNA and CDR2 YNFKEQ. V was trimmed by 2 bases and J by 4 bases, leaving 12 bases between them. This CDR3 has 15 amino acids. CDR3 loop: CASSQRQEGNQPQHF. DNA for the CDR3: TGTGCCAGCAGCCAACGGCAGGAGGGGAATCAGCCCCAGCATTTT.

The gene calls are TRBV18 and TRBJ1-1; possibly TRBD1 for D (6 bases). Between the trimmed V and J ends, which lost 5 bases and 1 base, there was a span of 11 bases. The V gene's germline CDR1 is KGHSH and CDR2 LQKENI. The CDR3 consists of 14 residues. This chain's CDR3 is CASSRGTQNTEAFF. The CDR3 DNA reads TGTGCCAGCTCAAGGGGGACCCAGAACACTGAAGCTTTCTTT.

This CDR3 reads CASKVAMEGDTQYF. The CDR3 DNA reads as TGCGCCAGCAAGGTAGCGATGGAAGGGGATACGCAGTATTTT. The chain combines TRBV5-1 with TRBJ2-3, with D possibly matching TRBD2 (5 bases). This CDR3 is 14 amino acids long. CDR1 and CDR2 from the germline V gene are SGHRS and YFSETQ. V was pared by 6 bases and J by 6 bases, with 17 bases between.

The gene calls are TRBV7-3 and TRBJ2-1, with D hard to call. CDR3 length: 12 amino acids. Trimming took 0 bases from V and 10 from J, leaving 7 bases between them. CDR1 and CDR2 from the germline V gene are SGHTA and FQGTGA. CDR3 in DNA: TGTGCCAGCAGCTTAACTGGCTCGGAGCAGTTCTTC. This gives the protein CASSLTGSEQFF.

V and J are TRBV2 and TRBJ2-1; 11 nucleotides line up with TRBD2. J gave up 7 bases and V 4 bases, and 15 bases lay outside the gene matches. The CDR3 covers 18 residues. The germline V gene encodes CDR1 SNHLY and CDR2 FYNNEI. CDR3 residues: CASSVMLAGGGTTNEQFF. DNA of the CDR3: TGTGCCAGCAGTGTGATGCTAGCGGGAGGAGGTACTACGAATGAGCAGTTCTTC.

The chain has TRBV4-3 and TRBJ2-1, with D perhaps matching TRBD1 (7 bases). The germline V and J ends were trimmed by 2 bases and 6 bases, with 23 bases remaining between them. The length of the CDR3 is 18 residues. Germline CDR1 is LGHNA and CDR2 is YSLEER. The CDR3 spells CASSQLTGWELGGNEQFF. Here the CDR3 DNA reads TGCGCCAGCAGCCAACTGACAGGGTGGGAGCTCGGGGGCAATGAGCAGTTCTTC.

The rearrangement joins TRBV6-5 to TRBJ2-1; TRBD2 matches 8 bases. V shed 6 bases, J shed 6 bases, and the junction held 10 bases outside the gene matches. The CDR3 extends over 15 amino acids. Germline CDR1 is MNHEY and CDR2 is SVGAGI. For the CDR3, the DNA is TGTGCCAGCAGCTTAACTAGCGGCGAACTCAATGAGCAGTTCTTC. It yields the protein CASSLTSGELNEQFF.

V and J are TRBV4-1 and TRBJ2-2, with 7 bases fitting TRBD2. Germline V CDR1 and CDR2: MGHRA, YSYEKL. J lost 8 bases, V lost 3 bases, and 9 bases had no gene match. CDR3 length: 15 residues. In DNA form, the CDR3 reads TGCGCCAGCAGCCACCTCAAGGGGACTAAAGGGGAGCTGTTTTTT. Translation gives CASSHLKGTKGELFF.

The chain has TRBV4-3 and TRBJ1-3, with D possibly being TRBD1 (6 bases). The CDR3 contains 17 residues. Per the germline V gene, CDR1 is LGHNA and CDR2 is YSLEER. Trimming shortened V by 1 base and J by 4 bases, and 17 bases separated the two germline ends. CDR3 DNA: TGCGCCAGCAGCCAAGCCTATAAGACAGGCTCAGGAAACACCATATATTTT. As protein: CASSQAYKTGSGNTIYF.